The 23 T cell receptor beta chains presented below share a single source sample, sequenced in a study of CD8+ T cells in alopecia areata. As the sequencing template, cDNA was produced by extracting RNA and reverse transcribing it. Clones were sequenced by immunoSEQ multiplex PCR, and TCRdb holds only the in-frame ones, with some missing. The table lists about 200,000 clones, around two fifths of them singletons. Described treatment: oral pan-JAK inhibitor, 5-10 mg twice daily. This material consisted of CD4+ T cells sorted from blood, taken between weeks 30 and 35, from a patient treated with tofacitinib. These receptors were obtained from a human donor with alopecia areata.

In regard to this clone: One end of the junction varies from germline; a read error may be responsible. The V and J genes are TRBV6-5 and TRBJ1-2, with a tentative D call TRBD1 (5 bases). This CDR3 is built from 16 residues. Per the germline V gene, CDR1 is MNHEY and CDR2 is SVGAGI. The CDR3 here is CASSHSEGRADYGYTF. In nucleotides, the CDR3 is TGTGCCAGCAGTCACTCGGAGGGGAGGGCTGACTATGGCTACACCTTC.

This clone came up a few times. The chain links TRBV9 to TRBJ2-3, with TRBD2 identical over 12 bases. V gave up 0 bases and J gave up 1 base; unmatched junction bases: 3. Germline CDR1 SGDLS, CDR2 YYNGEE. CDR3 length: 17 amino acids. For the CDR3, the DNA is TGTGCCAGCAGCGTAGGACTAGCGGGGGCCCGCACAGATACGCAGTATTTT. This sequence encodes CASSVGLAGARTDTQYF.

The chain combines TRBV9 with TRBJ2-1; D remains ambiguous. Germline V CDR1 and CDR2: SGDLS, YYNGEE. The ends were cut back, 0 bases at V and 7 bases at J, with 5 bases in the middle. CDR3 size: 12 residues. CDR3 amino acids: CASSVALNEQFF. CDR3 nucleotides: TGTGCCAGCAGCGTAGCGCTAAATGAGCAGTTCTTC.

This clone occurred a few times. The chain carries TRBV4-2 and TRBJ1-5; D perhaps matches TRBD1 (5 bases). V shed 4 bases and J shed 3 bases, with 10 bases lying between them. This CDR3 spans 14 amino acids. Looked up from germline, CDR1 is LGHNA and CDR2 is YNFKEQ. The CDR3 sequence: CASSPRQTNQPQHF. DNA of the CDR3: TGTGCCAGCAGCCCCAGACAGACCAATCAGCCCCAGCATTTT.

J is TRBJ1-4 and V is TRBV29-1, with D perhaps matching TRBD1 (6 bases). The ends were cut back, 6 bases at V and 3 bases at J, with 11 bases in the middle. There are 13 residues in the CDR3. Germline V gives CDR1 SQVTM, CDR2 ANQGSEA. The CDR3 sequence is CSVDSGSNEKLFF. CDR3 sequence (DNA): TGCAGCGTGGACAGTGGGTCTAATGAAAAACTGTTTTTT.

This clone was seen at least ten times. V usage is TRBV29-1 and J usage is TRBJ1-2; tentative D call: TRBD1 (5 bases). Trimming pared 2 bases from V and 7 bases from J, leaving 14 bases between. Germline lookup yields CDR1 SQVTM and CDR2 ANQGSEA. CDR3 length: 13 residues. The CDR3 DNA is TGCAGCGTTGAATGGATAGGGGTGGGTGGCTACACCTTC. Its protein product is CSVEWIGVGGYTF.

This clone was observed a single time. The rearrangement joins TRBV7-9 to TRBJ2-1; TRBD2 agrees at 14 bases. The CDR3 loop spans 19 amino acids. The V and J ends lost 4 bases and 6 bases, in that order; junction bases with no gene match: 14. The germline CDR1 and CDR2 sequences are SEHNR and FQNEAQ (reference sequence). CDR3 coding DNA: TGTGCCAGCAGCTCACTCATCGGGACTAGCGGGAGATCGGCCAATGAGCAGTTCTTC. It translates to CASSSLIGTSGRSANEQFF.

This clone has only a few counts. This chain uses TRBV18 with TRBJ2-3; 7 positions match TRBD1. This CDR3 is built from 13 residues. V shed 5 bases, J shed 4 bases, and the junction held 3 bases outside the gene matches. The germline gives CDR1 KGHSH, CDR2 LQKENI. The CDR3 spells CASSAQGADTQYF. CDR3 bases: TGTGCCAGCTCAGCGCAGGGGGCAGATACGCAGTATTTT.

There are a few counts of this clone. The chain couples TRBV28 to TRBJ1-6; 9 bases align to TRBD1. The CDR3 covers 14 residues. The J segment lost 9 bases and the V segment lost 4 bases, leaving 4 bases of the junction unmatched. CDR1 MDHEN and CDR2 SYDVKM come from the germline V gene. This CDR3 is CASSSTGGFSPLHF. The CDR3 nucleotides read TGTGCCAGCAGTTCGACAGGGGGGTTTTCACCCCTCCACTTT.

The chain uses TRBV2 and TRBJ2-7; no firm D call. Germline V gives CDR1 SNHLY, CDR2 FYNNEI. The CDR3 length is 17 residues. V lost 7 bases to trimming and J lost 0 bases, with 22 bases between them. For the CDR3, the DNA is TGTGCCAGCATCGGCGTTGGGGAACAGATAAGCTCCTACGAGCAGTACTTC. Protein product: CASIGVGEQISSYEQYF.

This clone has a handful of counts. The rearrangement uses TRBV7-2 and TRBJ2-6; D may be TRBD2 (6 bases). V lost 5 bases, J lost 0 bases, and 14 bases lay in between. This CDR3 contains 17 residues. Per germline, CDR1 SGHTA and CDR2 FQGNSA. CDR3 coding DNA: TGTGCCAGCAGCATTGGGGGGTCTCACTCTGGGGCCAACGTCCTGACTTTC. Its translation is CASSIGGSHSGANVLTF.

This chain uses TRBV29-1 with TRBJ1-6; 9 nucleotides align to TRBD1. The junction had 7 bases not matched to a gene; V was cut back by 5 bases and J by 8 bases. In germline, CDR1 is SQVTM, CDR2 ANQGSEA. This CDR3 spans 14 amino acids. The CDR3 DNA is TGCAGCGTTACGACAGGGGGTCCCCATTCACCCCTCCACTTT. This encodes CSVTTGGPHSPLHF.

A few counts support this clone. A much more abundant neighbour one base away suggests this may be a read error. The chain has TRBV9 and TRBJ2-7; perhaps TRBD1 as D (5 bases). The CDR3 length is 13 residues. V was clipped by 4 bases and J by 0 bases, with 8 bases between them. Germline assignment: CDR1 SGDLS and CDR2 YYNGEE. This CDR3 reads CASSLDSSYEQYF. For the CDR3, the DNA is TGTGCCAGCAGCTTAGACAGCTCCTACGAGCAGTACTTC.

There are a few counts of this clone. V and J are TRBV29-1 and TRBJ2-5, with no clear D. The J call could be wrong; TRBJ2-7 is a better fit for the DNA end. The germline CDR1 and CDR2 sequences are SQVTM and ANQGSEA. The CDR3 spans 13 residues. The CDR3 sequence is CSVGGQLSYEQYF. The CDR3 DNA reads TGCAGCGTTGGTGGGCAGCTCTCCTACGAGCAGTACTTC.

This clone is a singleton in its sample. The chain has TRBV7-3 and TRBJ1-1; weak D call: TRBD1 (5 bases). The CDR3 contains 13 residues. V was pared by 5 bases and J by 7 bases, with 14 bases between. From germline, CDR1 is SGHTA and CDR2 FQGTGA. Here the CDR3 reads CASSPLRGGEAFF. The CDR3, as DNA: TGTGCCAGCAGCCCCTTAAGGGGCGGTGAAGCTTTCTTT.

This clone appeared a few times. The rearrangement joins TRBV29-1 to TRBJ2-1; D not resolved. Germline CDR1 reads SQVTM; CDR2 reads ANQGSEA. The CDR3 consists of 13 residues. The V end was cut by 3 bases, the J end by 7 bases, with 13 bases between. The chain's CDR3 is CSVDPFGDNEQFF. The CDR3 coding sequence is TGCAGCGTTGATCCCTTCGGCGATAATGAGCAGTTCTTC.

The gene calls are TRBV4-1 and TRBJ1-1, with 7 positions matching TRBD1. The V gene's germline CDR1 is MGHRA and CDR2 YSYEKL. The CDR3 consists of 16 residues. V was pared by 1 base and J by 5 bases, with 10 bases of the junction left unmatched. In nucleotides, the CDR3 is TGCGCCAGCAGCCAAGTCCTAAAGGGGGCGCGAACTGAAGCTTTCTTT. It encodes CASSQVLKGARTEAFF.

This clone was seen a few times. The gene calls are TRBV2 and TRBJ2-2; D gene ambiguous. The CDR3 is 12 residues long. V was cut by 5 bases and J by 5 bases, with 6 bases left in between. Germline lookup yields CDR1 SNHLY and CDR2 FYNNEI. CDR3 DNA: TGTGCCAGCAGTCAGAGGACCGGGGAGCTGTTTTTT. It specifies CASSQRTGELFF.

This clone has a single count. The rearrangement links TRBV11-2 to TRBJ1-1; perhaps TRBD1 as D (5 bases). Trimming took off 4 bases at V and 2 bases at J, with 14 bases between the two ends. This CDR3 has 15 residues. Germline loops: CDR1 SGHAT, CDR2 FQNNGV. This chain's CDR3 is CASSYARGINTEAFF. CDR3 DNA sequence: TGTGCCAGCAGCTATGCGCGGGGGATAAACACTGAAGCTTTCTTT.

The gene calls are TRBV29-1 and TRBJ2-7, with D perhaps matching TRBD2 (6 bases). Germline lookup yields CDR1 SQVTM and CDR2 ANQGSEA. This CDR3 is built from 16 residues. V lost 1 base and J 4 bases, leaving 20 bases between the germline ends. The CDR3 DNA reads TGCAGCGTTGAAGGGGCGGGACGGCAGAACCAATACGAGCAGTACTTC. Its protein is CSVEGAGRQNQYEQYF.

This clone occurred once. This chain joins TRBV5-4 and TRBJ2-7; possibly TRBD1 for D (6 bases). Germline CDR1 and CDR2: SGHNT and YYREEE (reference sequence). V lost 2 bases to trimming and J lost 7 bases, with 10 bases between them. This CDR3 is 12 amino acids long. CDR3 coding DNA: TGTGCCAGCAGCTTAGACAGGAGAGAGCAGTACTTC. It specifies CASSLDRREQYF.

This chain connects TRBV9 to TRBJ2-2; unclear D gene. Germline CDR1 reads SGDLS; CDR2 reads YYNGEE. The CDR3 is made up of 14 amino acids. Deletions cut 1 base from V and 8 bases from J, with 12 bases between. CDR3 protein: CASSVTTARGELFF. Written as DNA, the CDR3 is TGTGCCAGCAGCGTAACCACTGCCCGAGGGGAGCTGTTTTTT.

This clone has more than one count but fewer than ten. This chain connects TRBV2 to TRBJ2-1; a possible D gene is TRBD2 (6 bases). The germline V and J ends were trimmed by 6 bases and 0 bases, with 9 bases remaining between them. The length of the CDR3 is 14 residues. Germline V lookup: CDR1 SNHLY, CDR2 FYNNEI. The CDR3 spells CASRAGSSYNEQFF. Written as DNA, the CDR3 is TGTGCCAGCAGAGCCGGGAGCTCCTACAATGAGCAGTTCTTC.